This TCR beta chain was sequenced in a study of blood T cell repertoires in COVID-19 (dated by TCRdb to 2020 to 2021). The study in broad terms: The collaborator samples originated in the United States, Italy and Spain and spanned the acute and convalescent phases of COVID-19. The prospective study material was composed of cDNA or gDNA derived from T cells, B-cell-depleted T cells, or PBMCs. Subjects who had been exposed to COVID-19, were actively infected with it, or had recovered from it provided the deeply sampled blood TCRbeta repertoires that made up the dataset. The repertoires were released in a freely available public database meant as a resource for research on the immune response to SARS-CoV-2. Sample metadata almost always included a de-identified subject ID, COVID-19 status, age in years and sex. Where available, HLA class I and class II types were taken from metadata supplied by the sample provider and were not determined by assay-based typing. Samples came from the ongoing ImmuneRACE study (first 160 participants) plus 1,254 subjects from 6 global collaborators. What the authors observed across the whole study: The amount of clinical and demographic metadata varied by source and participant and was provided uncurated.

The collaborating institutions used their own protocols to collect whole blood in K2EDTA tubes. For TCRbeta analysis, collaborators shipped samples as frozen whole blood, isolated PBMCs, or DNA extracted from either of those sample types. Notes on this clone: There is no known antigen for this receptor. Per-base qualities were not stored, and no clone one base away is much larger.

Including cysteine and phenylalanine, the CDR3 has 13 amino acids. Only the CDR3 portion is preserved as DNA: 39 bases, with reading frame beginning at the first base. CDR1 LGHNA and CDR2 YNFKEQ are derived from the germline V gene. The V end loses 10 bases and the J end loses 5 bases, and a stretch of 14 bases separates them. The immunoSEQ Assay, a bias-controlled multiplex PCR, was used to amplify TCRbeta CDR3 regions from genomic DNA. In the paper's pipeline: Nucleated cell counts per sample were estimated from amplification of reference gene primers within the assay. To quantify the absolute abundance of each unique TCRbeta CDR3 rearrangement, sequence reads were collapsed and filtered. Productive Simpson clonality was computed per sample as the square root of Simpson's diversity index over productive rearrangements. Not all clones reach the TCRdb copy of this immuneACCESS table, which keeps in-frame sequences only. Checked studies attribute under half of the gap to unresolved V genes and leave the rest unexplained. V, J and clone size derive from that table, while D and trimming were established from the DNA sequence. A total of about 260,000 clones appear in this sample, around 86% of them only once. The top ten hold roughly 4% of the sample.

Sample: peripheral blood. The clonotype comes from a man between 18 and 35 years old with active or convalescent COVID-19. The rearrangement joined TRBV4-2 to TRBJ1-4, with a weak D call of TRBD1 (5 bases match). The CDR3 loop reads CATSRGQNEKLFF. The DNA reads TGTGCCACCAGTAGAGGACAAAATGAAAAACTGTTTTTT.